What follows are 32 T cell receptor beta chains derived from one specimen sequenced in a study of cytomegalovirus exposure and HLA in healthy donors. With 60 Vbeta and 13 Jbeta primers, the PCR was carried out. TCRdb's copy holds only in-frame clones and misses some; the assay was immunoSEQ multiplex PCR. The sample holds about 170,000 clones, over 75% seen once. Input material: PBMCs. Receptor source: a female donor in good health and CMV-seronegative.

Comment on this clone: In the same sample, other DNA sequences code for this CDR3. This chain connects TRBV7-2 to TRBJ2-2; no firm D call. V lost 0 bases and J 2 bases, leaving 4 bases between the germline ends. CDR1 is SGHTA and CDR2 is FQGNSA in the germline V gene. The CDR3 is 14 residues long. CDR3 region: CASSLAVNTGELFF. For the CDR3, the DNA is TGTGCCAGCAGCTTAGCTGTAAACACCGGGGAGCTGTTTTTT.

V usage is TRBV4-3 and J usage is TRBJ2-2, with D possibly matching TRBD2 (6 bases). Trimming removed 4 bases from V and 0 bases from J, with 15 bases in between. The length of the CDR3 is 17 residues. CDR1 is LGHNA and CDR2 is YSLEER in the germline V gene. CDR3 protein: CASSPFDRDSNTGELFF. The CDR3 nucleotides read TGCGCCAGCAGCCCCTTCGACCGGGACTCGAACACCGGGGAGCTGTTTTTT.

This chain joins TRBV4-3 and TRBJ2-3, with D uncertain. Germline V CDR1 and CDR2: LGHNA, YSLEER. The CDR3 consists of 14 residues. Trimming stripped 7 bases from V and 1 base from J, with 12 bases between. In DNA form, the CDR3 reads TGCGCCAGCAAGGCGGCCCGGGGCACAGATACGCAGTATTTT. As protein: CASKAARGTDTQYF.

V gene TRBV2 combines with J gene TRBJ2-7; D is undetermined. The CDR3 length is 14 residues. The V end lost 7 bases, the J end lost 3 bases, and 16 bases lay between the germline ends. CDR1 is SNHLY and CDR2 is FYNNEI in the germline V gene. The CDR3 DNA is TGTGCCAGCATCGAACCACTACTCCACTACGAGCAGTACTTC. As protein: CASIEPLLHYEQYF.

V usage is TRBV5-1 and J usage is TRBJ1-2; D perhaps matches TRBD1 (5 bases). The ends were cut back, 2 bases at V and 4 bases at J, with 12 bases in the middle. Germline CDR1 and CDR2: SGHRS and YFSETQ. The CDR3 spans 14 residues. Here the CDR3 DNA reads TGCGCCAGCAGCTTAGAACAGGAAACCTATGGCTACACCTTC. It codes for CASSLEQETYGYTF.

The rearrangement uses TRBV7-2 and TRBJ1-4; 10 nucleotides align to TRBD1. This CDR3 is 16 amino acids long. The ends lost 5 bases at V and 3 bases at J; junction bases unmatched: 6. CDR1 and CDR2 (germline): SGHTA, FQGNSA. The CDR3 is CASSTRQGAANEKLFF. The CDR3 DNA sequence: TGTGCCAGCAGCACTCGACAGGGGGCTGCTAATGAAAAACTGTTTTTT. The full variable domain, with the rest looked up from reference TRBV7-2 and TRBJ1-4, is GAGVSQSPSNKVTEKGKDVELRCDPISGHTALYWYRQSLGQGLEFLIYFQGNSAPDKSGLPSDRFSAERTGGSVSTLTIQRTQQEDSAVYLCASSTRQGAANEKLFFGSGTQLSVL.

The CDR3 here is CASSLYRGGEQYF. In DNA form, the CDR3 reads TGTGCCAGCAGTTTATACAGGGGTGGAGAGCAGTACTTC. The V and J genes are TRBV27 and TRBJ2-7; 7 bases agree with TRBD1. This CDR3 comprises 13 residues. The junction had 4 bases not matched to a gene; V was cut back by 1 base and J by 7 bases. The V gene's germline CDR1 is MNHEY and CDR2 SMNVEV (reference sequence).

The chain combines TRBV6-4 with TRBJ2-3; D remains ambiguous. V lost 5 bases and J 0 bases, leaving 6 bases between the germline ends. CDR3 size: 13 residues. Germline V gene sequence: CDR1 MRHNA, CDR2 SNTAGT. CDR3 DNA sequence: TGTGCCAGCAGTCTGACTAGCACAGATACGCAGTATTTT. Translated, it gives CASSLTSTDTQYF.

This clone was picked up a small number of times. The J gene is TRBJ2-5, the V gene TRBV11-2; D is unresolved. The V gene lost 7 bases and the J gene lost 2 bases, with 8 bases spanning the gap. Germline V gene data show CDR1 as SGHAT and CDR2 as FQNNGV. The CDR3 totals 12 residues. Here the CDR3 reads CASTHHQETQYF. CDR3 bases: TGTGCCAGCACCCATCATCAAGAGACCCAGTACTTC.

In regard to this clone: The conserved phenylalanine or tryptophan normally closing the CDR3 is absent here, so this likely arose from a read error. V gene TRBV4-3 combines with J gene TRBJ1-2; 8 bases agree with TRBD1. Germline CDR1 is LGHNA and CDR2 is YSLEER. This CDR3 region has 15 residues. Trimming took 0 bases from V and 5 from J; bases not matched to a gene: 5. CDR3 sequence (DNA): TGCGCCAGCAGCCAAGATTCAGGACAGGGTTATGGCTACACCCTC. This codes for CASSQDSGQGYGYTL.

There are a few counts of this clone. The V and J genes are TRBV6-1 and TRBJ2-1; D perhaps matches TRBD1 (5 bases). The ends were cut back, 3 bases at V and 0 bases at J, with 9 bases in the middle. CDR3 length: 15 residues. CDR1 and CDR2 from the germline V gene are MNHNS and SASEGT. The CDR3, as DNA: TGTGCCAGCAGTGAGGGGCGGAGCTCCTACAATGAGCAGTTCTTC. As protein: CASSEGRSSYNEQFF.

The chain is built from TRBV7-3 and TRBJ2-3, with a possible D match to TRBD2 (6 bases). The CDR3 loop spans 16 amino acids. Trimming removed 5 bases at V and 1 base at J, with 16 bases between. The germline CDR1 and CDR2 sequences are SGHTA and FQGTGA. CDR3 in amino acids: CASSGNAGGGTDTQYF. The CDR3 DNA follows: TGTGCCAGCAGCGGTAACGCGGGCGGGGGCACAGATACGCAGTATTTT.

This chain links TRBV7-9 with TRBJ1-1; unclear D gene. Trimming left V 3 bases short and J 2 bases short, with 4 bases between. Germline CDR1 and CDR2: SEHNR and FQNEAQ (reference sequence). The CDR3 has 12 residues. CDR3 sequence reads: CASSLYNTEAFF. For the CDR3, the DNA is TGTGCCAGCAGCTTGTATAACACTGAAGCTTTCTTT.

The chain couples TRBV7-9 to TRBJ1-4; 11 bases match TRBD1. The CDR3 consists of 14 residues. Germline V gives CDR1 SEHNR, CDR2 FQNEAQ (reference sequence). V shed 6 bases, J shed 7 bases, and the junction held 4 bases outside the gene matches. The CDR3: CASRRTGGGEKLFF. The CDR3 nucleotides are TGTGCCAGCAGGCGGACAGGGGGCGGTGAAAAACTGTTTTTT.

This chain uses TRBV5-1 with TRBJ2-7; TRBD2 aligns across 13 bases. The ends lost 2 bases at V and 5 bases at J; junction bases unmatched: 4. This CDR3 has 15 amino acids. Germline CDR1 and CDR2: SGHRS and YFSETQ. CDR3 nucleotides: TGCGCCAGCAGCTTAAGGACTAGCGGGAGCCACGAGCAGTACTTC. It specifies CASSLRTSGSHEQYF. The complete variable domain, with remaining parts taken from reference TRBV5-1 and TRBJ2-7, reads KAGVTQTPRYLIKTRGQQVTLSCSPISGHRSVSWYQQTPGQGLQFLFEYFSETQRNKGNFPGRFSGRQFSNSRSEMNVSTLELGDSALYLCASSLRTSGSHEQYFGPGTRLTVT.

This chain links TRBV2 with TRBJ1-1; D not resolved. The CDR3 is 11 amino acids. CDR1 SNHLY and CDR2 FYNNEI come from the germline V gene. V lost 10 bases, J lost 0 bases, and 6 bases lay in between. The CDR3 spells CATSLNTEAFF. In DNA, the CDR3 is TGTGCCACAAGCTTGAACACTGAAGCTTTCTTT.

CDR3 protein: CAWSTRTGETQYF. For the CDR3, the DNA is TGTGCCTGGAGTACCCGCACGGGGGAGACCCAGTACTTC. V usage is TRBV30 and J usage is TRBJ2-5; D is perhaps TRBD2 (5 bases). The V gene's germline CDR1 is GTSNPN and CDR2 SVGIG (reference sequence). Deletions cut 2 bases from V and 5 bases from J, with 12 bases between. The CDR3 loop spans 13 amino acids.

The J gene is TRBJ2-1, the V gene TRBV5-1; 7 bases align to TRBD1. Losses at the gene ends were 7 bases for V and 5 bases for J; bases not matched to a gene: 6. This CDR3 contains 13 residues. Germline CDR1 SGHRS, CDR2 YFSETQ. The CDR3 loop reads CASYRDSNNEQFF. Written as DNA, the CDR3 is TGCGCCAGCTACCGGGACAGCAACAATGAGCAGTTCTTC.

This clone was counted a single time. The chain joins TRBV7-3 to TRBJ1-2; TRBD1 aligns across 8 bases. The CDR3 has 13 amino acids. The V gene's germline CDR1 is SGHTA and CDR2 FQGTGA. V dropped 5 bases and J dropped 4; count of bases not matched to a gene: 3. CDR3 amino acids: CASSAQGAYGYTF. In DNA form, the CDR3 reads TGTGCCAGCAGCGCGCAGGGGGCCTATGGCTACACCTTC.

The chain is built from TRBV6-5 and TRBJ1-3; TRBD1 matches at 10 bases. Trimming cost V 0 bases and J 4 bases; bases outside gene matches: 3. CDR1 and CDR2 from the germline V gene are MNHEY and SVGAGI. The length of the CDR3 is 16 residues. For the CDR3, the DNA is TGTGCCAGCAGTTACTCCGGGACAGGGGACGGAAACACCATATATTTT. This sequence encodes CASSYSGTGDGNTIYF.

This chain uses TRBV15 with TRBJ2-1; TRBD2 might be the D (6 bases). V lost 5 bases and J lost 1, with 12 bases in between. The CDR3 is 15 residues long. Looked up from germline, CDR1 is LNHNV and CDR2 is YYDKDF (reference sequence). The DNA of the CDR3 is TGTGCCACCAGCCCTGAGGAGGGGTCCTACAATGAGCAGTTCTTC. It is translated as CATSPEEGSYNEQFF. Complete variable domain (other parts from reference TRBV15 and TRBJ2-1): DAMVIQNPRYQVTQFGKPVTLSCSQTLNHNVMYWYQQKSSQAPKLLFHYYDKDFNNEADTPDNFQSRRPNTSFCFLDIRSPGLGDTAMYLCATSPEEGSYNEQFFGPGTRLTVL.

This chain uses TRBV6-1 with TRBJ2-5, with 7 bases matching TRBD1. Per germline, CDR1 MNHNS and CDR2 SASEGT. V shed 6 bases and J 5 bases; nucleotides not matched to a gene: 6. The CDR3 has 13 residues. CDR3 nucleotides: TGTGCCAGCAGCAACAGGGGAAGGGAGACCCAGTACTTC. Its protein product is CASSNRGRETQYF.

The CDR3 DNA reads as TGTGCCAGCAGTCGGCCGGGCCAAGGGACTAGCGGGATCTACGAGCAGTACTTC. It yields the protein CASSRPGQGTSGIYEQYF. The chain recombines TRBV28 with TRBJ2-5; 13 bases are a match to TRBD2. The DNA matches TRBJ2-7 better at its end, which makes the J call doubtful. Looked up from germline, CDR1 is MDHEN and CDR2 is SYDVKM. The CDR3 contains 18 residues.

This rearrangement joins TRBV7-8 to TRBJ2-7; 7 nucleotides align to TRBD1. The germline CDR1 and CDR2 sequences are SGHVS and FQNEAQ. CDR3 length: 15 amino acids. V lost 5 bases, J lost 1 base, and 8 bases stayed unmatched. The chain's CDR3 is CASSGRRDRSYEQYF. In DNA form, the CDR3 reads TGTGCCAGCAGCGGCCGCCGGGACAGATCCTACGAGCAGTACTTC.

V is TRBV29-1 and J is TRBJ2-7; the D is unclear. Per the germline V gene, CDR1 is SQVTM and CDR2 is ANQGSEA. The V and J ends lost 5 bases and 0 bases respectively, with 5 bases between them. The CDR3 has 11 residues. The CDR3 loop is CSVSSSYEQYF. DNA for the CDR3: TGCAGCGTTTCGAGCTCCTACGAGCAGTACTTC.

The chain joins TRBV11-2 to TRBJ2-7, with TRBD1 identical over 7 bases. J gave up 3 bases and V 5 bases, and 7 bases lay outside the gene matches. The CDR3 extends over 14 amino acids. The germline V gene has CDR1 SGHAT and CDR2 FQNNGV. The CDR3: CASSDLTGRYEQYF. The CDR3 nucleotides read TGTGCCAGCAGCGATTTGACAGGGCGCTACGAGCAGTACTTC.

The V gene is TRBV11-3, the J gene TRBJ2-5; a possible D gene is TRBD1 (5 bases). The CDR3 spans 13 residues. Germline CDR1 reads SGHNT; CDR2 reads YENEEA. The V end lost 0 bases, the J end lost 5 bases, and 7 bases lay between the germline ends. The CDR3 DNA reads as TGTGCCAGCAGCTTAGACAGGGCCGAGACCCAGTACTTC. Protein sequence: CASSLDRAETQYF.

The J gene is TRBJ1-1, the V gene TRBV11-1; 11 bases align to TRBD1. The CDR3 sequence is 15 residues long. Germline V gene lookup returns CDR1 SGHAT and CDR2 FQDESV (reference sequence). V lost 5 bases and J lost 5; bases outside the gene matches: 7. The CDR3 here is CASSGTGTGGTEAFF. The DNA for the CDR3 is TGTGCCAGCAGCGGAACCGGGACAGGGGGAACTGAAGCTTTCTTT.

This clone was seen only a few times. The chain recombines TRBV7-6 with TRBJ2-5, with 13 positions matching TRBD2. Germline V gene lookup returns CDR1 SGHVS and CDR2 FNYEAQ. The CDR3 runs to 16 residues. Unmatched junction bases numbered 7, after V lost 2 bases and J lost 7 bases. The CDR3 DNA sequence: TGTGCCAGCAGCTTAATGGGACTAGCGGGATCGGGGACCCAGTACTTC. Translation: CASSLMGLAGSGTQYF.

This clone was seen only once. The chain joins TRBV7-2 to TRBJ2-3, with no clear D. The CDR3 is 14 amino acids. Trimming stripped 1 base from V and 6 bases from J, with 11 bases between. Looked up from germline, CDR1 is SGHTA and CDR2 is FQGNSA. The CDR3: CASSLDWAQDTQYF. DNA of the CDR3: TGTGCCAGCAGCTTAGACTGGGCTCAGGATACGCAGTATTTT.

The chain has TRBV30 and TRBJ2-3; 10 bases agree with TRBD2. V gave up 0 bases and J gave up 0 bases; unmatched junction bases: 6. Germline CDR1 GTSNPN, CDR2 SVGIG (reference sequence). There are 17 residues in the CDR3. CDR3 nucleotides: TGTGCCTGGAGTGTAATACGGACTAGCGGTAGCACAGATACGCAGTATTTT. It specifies CAWSVIRTSGSTDTQYF.

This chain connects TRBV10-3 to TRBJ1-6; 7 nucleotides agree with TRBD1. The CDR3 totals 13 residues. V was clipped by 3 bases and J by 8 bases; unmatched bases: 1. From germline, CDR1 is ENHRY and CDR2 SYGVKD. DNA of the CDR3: TGTGCCATCAGTGACAGGGGGGATTCACCCCTCCACTTT. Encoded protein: CAISDRGDSPLHF.